Following are 3 T cell receptor beta chains from one sample sequenced in a study of blood T cell repertoires in COVID-19. Generated by immunoSEQ multiplex PCR, the TCRdb table keeps only in-frame clones and is missing some. The profile shows approximately 230,000 clones, roughly 87% of them singletons. Sample: peripheral blood. All receptors derive from a man in his late teens or twenties with active or convalescent COVID-19.

The rearrangement links TRBV11-2 to TRBJ2-3; possible D gene TRBD2, 7 bases. The CDR3 totals 15 residues. Per the germline V gene, CDR1 is SGHAT and CDR2 is FQNNGV. The V and J ends lost 2 bases and 2 bases respectively, with 11 bases between them. The CDR3 sequence: CASSLRGGFTDTQYF. The CDR3 bases are TGTGCCAGCAGCTTAAGGGGGGGGTTCACAGATACGCAGTATTTT.

Note on this clone: The same CDR3 also results from other DNA sequences found in this sample. The gene calls are TRBV30 and TRBJ1-2; D is unclear. Germline loops: CDR1 GTSNPN, CDR2 SVGIG (reference sequence). The CDR3 has 13 residues. The V and J ends lost 0 bases and 8 bases respectively, with 13 bases between them. Here the CDR3 reads CAWSVLGGGGYTF. The CDR3 DNA is TGTGCCTGGAGTGTACTCGGAGGTGGGGGCTACACCTTC. Complete variable domain (other parts from reference TRBV30 and TRBJ1-2): SQTIHQWPATLVQPVGSPLSLECTVEGTSNPNLYWYRQAAGRGLQLLFYSVGIGQISSEVPQNLSASRPQDRQFILSSKKLLLSDSGFYLCAWSVLGGGGYTFGSGTRLTVV.

This clone was found once. The chain is built from TRBV7-3 and TRBJ1-3; D is possibly TRBD1 (5 bases). The germline V gene encodes CDR1 SGHTA and CDR2 FQGTGA. V gave up 1 base and J gave up 4 bases, with 11 bases separating them. The CDR3 extends over 15 amino acids. Here the CDR3 reads CASSLSGGSGNTIYF. CDR3 bases: TGTGCCAGCAGCTTAAGCGGGGGTTCAGGAAACACCATATATTTT.